Listed below are T cell receptor beta chains from one sample, sequenced in a study of blood T cell repertoires in COVID-19. Generated by immunoSEQ multiplex PCR, the TCRdb table keeps only in-frame clones and is missing some. The sample includes around 190,000 clones, 60% to 85% of them seen just once. The sample consisted of peripheral blood. These receptors came from a woman aged 45 to 65 with active or convalescent COVID-19. The conserved cysteine and the conserved F or W are not part of the CDR3 here.

cdr3_aa	j_call	v_call
AWSDGTSSNTDTQY	TRBJ2-3	TRBV30
ASRGNANSPLH	TRBJ1-6	TRBV7-2
ASSQGPANGYT	TRBJ1-2	TRBV3-1/TRBV3-2
ASSLSSGGETQY	TRBJ2-5	TRBV7-3
ASSPHMGQGGNNEQF	TRBJ2-1	TRBV3-1/TRBV3-2
ASSLGTSVASTQY	TRBJ2-5	TRBV5-4
ASSYLGTASNQPQH	TRBJ1-5	TRBV6-2/TRBV6-3
ASSSGPRTGGHEQF	TRBJ2-1	TRBV19
ASSQQTGLTDTQY	TRBJ2-3	TRBV4-3
ASRVGRGNQPQH	TRBJ1-5	TRBV6-6
ASGEWGTYEQY	TRBJ2-7	TRBV3-1/TRBV3-2
ASSKLGGPPGDPYEQY	TRBJ2-7	TRBV21-1